The 32 T cell receptor beta chains below come from one sample, sequenced in a study of T cell repertoires in cytomegalovirus infection. For these receptors, no antigen is known. Using its own MiXCR run on the reads, TCRdb lists one record per CDR3 protein. The repertoire has some 800,000 distinct CDR3 sequences, approximately 32% of them found once; the top ten carry approximately 13%. The starting material was cultured CD8+ T cells from PBMCs, obtained from culture after CMV antigen stimulation. Receptors originate from a human donor in good health (CMV status not recorded). Some clones in this sample may be carry-over from other donors' samples.

The chain uses TRBV6-6 and TRBJ2-3; TRBD1 matches 9 bases. V was clipped by 6 bases and J by 4 bases; unmatched bases: 5. The CDR3 loop spans 14 amino acids. CDR1 and CDR2 (germline): MNHNY, SVGAGI (reference sequence). The CDR3 DNA is TGTGCCAGCAGGAACAGGGGGCGGGCAGATACGCAGTATTTT. Its translation is CASRNRGRADTQYF.

This clonotype was counted at least ten times. The chain combines TRBV7-9 with TRBJ2-6; weak D call: TRBD1 (6 bases). This CDR3 is 16 amino acids long. Germline CDR1 and CDR2: SEHNR and FQNEAQ (reference sequence). V gave up 5 bases and J gave up 2 bases, with 13 bases separating them. For the CDR3, the DNA is TGTGCCAGCAGCGCCTACAGGGAAGCTGGGGCCAACGTCCTGACTTTC. Protein: CASSAYREAGANVLTF. The variable domain in full, with the rest retrieved from reference TRBV7-9 and TRBJ2-6, is DTGVSQNPRHKITKRGQNVTFRCDPISEHNRLYWYRQTLGQGPEFLTYFQNEAQLEKSRLLSDRFSAERPKGSFSTLEIQRTEQGDSAMYLCASSAYREAGANVLTFGAGSRLTVL.

This clonotype was picked up a small number of times. This chain connects TRBV6-2 or TRBV6-3 to TRBJ2-1, with a tentative D call TRBD2 (5 bases). The CDR3 is 16 residues long. Germline CDR1 reads MNHEY; CDR2 reads SVGEGT. The V and J ends lost 2 bases and 0 bases respectively, with 11 bases between them. The CDR3 DNA follows: TGTGCCAGCAGTTACGCCGGGATGAGCTCCTACAATGAGCAGTTCTTC. Translating gives CASSYAGMSSYNEQFF.

This clonotype was counted many times. The chain is built from TRBV7-6 and TRBJ2-5; D remains ambiguous. Germline V gene data show CDR1 as SGHVS and CDR2 as FNYEAQ. The germline V and J ends were trimmed by 1 base and 1 base, with 10 bases remaining between them. This CDR3 contains 15 residues. The CDR3 sequence is CASSLELGIQETQYF. The CDR3 coding sequence is TGTGCCAGCAGCTTAGAGCTAGGGATCCAAGAGACCCAGTACTTC.

This clonotype was found a few times. The chain couples TRBV7-8 to TRBJ1-3; no firm D call. This CDR3 is built from 18 residues. Germline V CDR1 and CDR2: SGHVS, FQNEAQ. Trimming cost V 4 bases and J 2 bases, with 21 bases left between them. The CDR3 sequence is CASSSPLANPNPGNTIYF. CDR3 coding DNA: TGTGCCAGCAGCTCACCCCTAGCGAACCCCAACCCTGGAAACACCATATATTTT.

The J gene is TRBJ1-1, the V gene TRBV6-2 or TRBV6-3; D uncertain. This CDR3 has 13 amino acids. Looked up from germline, CDR1 is MNHEY and CDR2 is SVGEGT. V was clipped by 10 bases and J by 1 base, with 13 bases between them. The CDR3 DNA reads TGTGCCACCTTGTGGGTGCGGAACACTGAAGCTTTCTTT. Translating it yields CATLWVRNTEAFF.

This chain uses TRBV29-1 with TRBJ2-1, with D perhaps TRBD1 or TRBD2 (6 bases each). This CDR3 region has 12 residues. Germline V gene lookup returns CDR1 SQVTM and CDR2 ANQGSEA. Trimming shortened V by 3 bases and J by 9 bases, and 12 bases separated the two germline ends. The chain's CDR3 is CSVDPQGGEQFF. The CDR3 region has the DNA TGCAGCGTTGACCCACAGGGAGGTGAGCAGTTCTTC.

The gene calls are TRBV12-3 or TRBV12-4 and TRBJ1-2; TRBD1 might be the D (6 bases). V lost 5 bases and J 4 bases, leaving 14 bases between the germline ends. This CDR3 region has 14 residues. Here the CDR3 DNA reads TGTGCCAGCAGTCACAGGGTATGGGGCTATGGCTACACCTTC. It specifies CASSHRVWGYGYTF.

This clonotype was seen ten or more times. This chain connects TRBV7-2 to TRBJ1-6; no clear D gene. The germline V gene encodes CDR1 SGHTA and CDR2 FQGNSA. V lost 0 bases, J lost 3 bases, and 9 bases lay in between. The CDR3 consists of 16 residues. CDR3 region: CASSLAAGSYNSPLHF. CDR3 in DNA: TGTGCCAGCAGCTTAGCGGCCGGAAGCTATAATTCACCCCTCCACTTT.

DNA of the CDR3: TGTGCCAGCAGCGCCCGGGACAGGGACATTGAAGCTTTCTTT. Its protein product is CASSARDRDIEAFF. The rearrangement uses TRBV7-4 and TRBJ1-1; TRBD1 matches 9 bases. Trimming cost V 5 bases and J 7 bases; bases outside gene matches: 8. Looked up from germline, CDR1 is SGHVT and CDR2 is SQSDAQ. The length of the CDR3 is 14 residues.

This clonotype was recorded many times. The V call is TRBV7-8, the J call TRBJ2-7, with no clear D. V was clipped by 1 base and J by 7 bases, with 5 bases between them. Looked up from germline, CDR1 is SGHVS and CDR2 is FQNEAQ. There are 11 residues in the CDR3. The CDR3 region has the DNA TGTGCCAGCAGCTTAGACTCAGAGCAGTACGTC. Its translation is CASSLDSEQYV.

As to this clonotype: A much bigger clone sits one base away, suggesting this may be a read error. The rearrangement links TRBV6-6 to TRBJ1-5; D is unresolved. The CDR3 totals 15 residues. Germline loops: CDR1 MNHNY, CDR2 SVGAGI (reference sequence). Trimming pared 7 bases from V and 3 bases from J, leaving 16 bases between. The CDR3 region is CASTYGDLDNQPQHF. The CDR3 DNA follows: TGTGCCAGCACCTACGGCGATTTAGACAATCAGCCCCAGCATTTT.

J is TRBJ2-1 and V is TRBV6-5, with D tentatively TRBD1 (5 bases). V lost 5 bases and J 0 bases, leaving 11 bases between the germline ends. The CDR3 has 15 amino acids. Germline V gives CDR1 MNHEY, CDR2 SVGAGI. CDR3: CASSGDRYSYNEQFF. CDR3 coding DNA: TGTGCCAGCAGTGGTGACAGATACTCCTACAATGAGCAGTTCTTC.

Note on this clonotype: A junction end diverges from the germline sequence, so it may reflect a read error. This chain connects TRBV7-9 to TRBJ2-5; 13 bases align to TRBD2. In germline, CDR1 is SEHNR, CDR2 FQNEAQ (reference sequence). The CDR3 contains 17 residues. DNA for the CDR3: TGTACCAGCAGCTTAGGGACTAGCGGGGTACACCAAGAGACCCAGTACTTC. This codes for CTSSLGTSGVHQETQYF.

This clonotype was detected a few times. The rearrangement links TRBV7-9 to TRBJ2-2; D remains unclear. CDR3 length equals 12 residues. Germline assignment: CDR1 SEHNR and CDR2 FQNEAQ (reference sequence). Deletions cut 7 bases from V and 6 bases from J, with 9 bases between. CDR3 sequence reads: CASTSNPGELFF. In nucleotides, the CDR3 is TGTGCCAGCACCTCCAATCCCGGGGAGCTGTTTTTT. The full variable domain, rest sourced from reference TRBV7-9 and TRBJ2-2, is DTGVSQNPRHKITKRGQNVTFRCDPISEHNRLYWYRQTLGQGPEFLTYFQNEAQLEKSRLLSDRFSAERPKGSFSTLEIQRTEQGDSAMYLCASTSNPGELFFGEGSRLTVL.

CDR3 region: CASKKGGELFF. CDR3 in DNA: TGTGCCAGCAAGAAGGGCGGGGAGCTGTTTTTT. The chain uses TRBV27 and TRBJ2-2; D is undetermined. With 7 bases removed from V and 7 bases from J, the gap between germline ends came to 7 bases. The germline V gene has CDR1 MNHEY and CDR2 SMNVEV (reference sequence). The CDR3 is 11 residues long.

In nucleotides, the CDR3 is TGTGCCAGCAGTGACAGGGTCAGCTCCTACGAGCAGTACGTC. It codes for CASSDRVSSYEQYV. This sequence joins TRBV6-1 and TRBJ2-7; D is perhaps TRBD1 (5 bases). The CDR3 has 14 amino acids. V was trimmed by 3 bases and J by 0 bases, leaving 9 bases between them. Looked up from germline, CDR1 is MNHNS and CDR2 is SASEGT.

This clonotype has at least ten counts. The V and J genes are TRBV12-3 or TRBV12-4 and TRBJ1-1, with D unresolved. Trimming removed 7 bases at V and 1 base at J, with 13 bases between. The length of the CDR3 is 14 residues. This CDR3 is CASTATTGNTEAFF. In DNA form, the CDR3 reads TGTGCCAGCACTGCTACCACGGGGAACACTGAAGCTTTCTTT.

The chain couples TRBV3-1 to TRBJ1-6, with D hard to call. The CDR3 runs to 17 residues. V was trimmed by 4 bases and J by 0 bases, leaving 13 bases between them. In germline, CDR1 is LGHDT, CDR2 YNNKEL (reference sequence). The CDR3 DNA reads as TGTGCCAGCAGCCGGGTCCTTGGGATCTCCTATAATTCACCCCTCCACTTT. This sequence encodes CASSRVLGISYNSPLHF.

The chain recombines TRBV6-2 or TRBV6-3 with TRBJ1-5; TRBD1 matches 7 bases. CDR1 is MNHEY, CDR2 SVGEGT, per germline. The junction had 4 bases not matched to a gene; V was cut back by 6 bases and J by 5 bases. The CDR3 is 13 amino acids. In DNA form, the CDR3 reads TGTGCCAGCAGAGGACAGGAGTATCAGCCCCAGCATTTT. Its protein is CASRGQEYQPQHF.

The chain joins TRBV11-2 to TRBJ2-5; D possibly corresponds to TRBD1 (5 bases). With 6 bases removed from V and 5 bases from J, the gap between germline ends came to 13 bases. The CDR3 consists of 13 residues. Germline CDR1 reads SGHAT; CDR2 reads FQNNGV. CDR3 DNA: TGTGCCAGCAGTGACAGATATGTCGAGACCCAGTACTTC. Translated: CASSDRYVETQYF.

As to this clonotype: An end of the junction differs from the germline gene, which may be a read error. The gene calls are TRBV7-7 and TRBJ2-5; 9 bases match TRBD2. In germline, CDR1 is SSHAT, CDR2 FNYEAQ (reference sequence). The CDR3 sequence is 17 residues long. The CDR3 protein is CASSLEPSGDFAETQYF. The CDR3 DNA sequence: TGTGCTAGCAGCTTAGAGCCTAGCGGGGACTTTGCAGAGACCCAGTACTTC.

This clonotype turned up a few times. The V call is TRBV11-1, the J call TRBJ1-3; D is unresolved. Deletions cut 2 bases from V and 0 bases from J, with 8 bases between. Germline CDR1 and CDR2: SGHAT and FQDESV (reference sequence). This CDR3 comprises 15 residues. CDR3 protein: CASSLWADSGNTIYF. The CDR3 DNA is TGTGCCAGCAGCTTATGGGCCGACTCTGGAAACACCATATATTTT.

The chain recombines TRBV5-1 with TRBJ2-1, with 8 bases identical to TRBD2. In germline, CDR1 is SGHRS, CDR2 YFSETQ. This CDR3 has 20 amino acids. J lost 1 base, V lost 0 bases, and 15 bases had no gene match. Written as DNA, the CDR3 is TGCGCCAGCAGCTTGGGTAGCTCTAGCGGGCTTGGGGCTTCCTACAATGAGCAGTTCTTC. This translates into CASSLGSSSGLGASYNEQFF.

The rearrangement joins TRBV5-6 to TRBJ1-6; 7 bases agree with TRBD1. From germline, CDR1 is SGHDT and CDR2 YYEEEE. With 4 bases clipped from V and 9 bases from J, the junction kept 13 bases outside the gene matches. The CDR3 has 16 residues. The CDR3 sequence is CASSHSPQGLGSPLHF. CDR3 in DNA: TGTGCCAGCAGCCACTCCCCACAGGGGTTGGGTTCACCCCTCCACTTT.

This clonotype turned up a few times. This chain joins TRBV7-6 and TRBJ1-2; D not resolved. CDR3 length equals 13 residues. CDR1 and CDR2 (germline): SGHVS, FNYEAQ. Trimming shortened V by 5 bases and J by 4 bases, and 11 bases separated the two germline ends. The CDR3 DNA reads as TGTGCCAGCAGCCCGGGATCTTCCTATGGCTACACCTTC. Its protein is CASSPGSSYGYTF.

This chain connects TRBV24-1 to TRBJ2-4, with 8 bases fitting TRBD1. CDR3 length: 17 amino acids. V was pared by 3 bases and J by 3 bases, with 9 bases of the junction left unmatched. Germline CDR1 reads KGHDR; CDR2 reads SFDVKD. Here the CDR3 DNA reads TGTGCCACCAGTGATCCGAGGACAGGGCCCAACAAAAACATTCAGTACTTC. Translation: CATSDPRTGPNKNIQYF.

This clonotype was found many times. V usage is TRBV12-3 or TRBV12-4 and J usage is TRBJ1-1, with D possibly TRBD1 on 5 matching bases. V dropped 6 bases and J dropped 5 bases, with 13 bases sitting between them. This CDR3 is 13 amino acids long. The CDR3 spells CASSLPGETEAFF. DNA of the CDR3: TGTGCCAGCAGCCTCCCGGGGGAAACTGAAGCTTTCTTT.

This clonotype was counted at least ten times. The chain links TRBV12-3 or TRBV12-4 to TRBJ2-7; 7 bases map to TRBD1. This CDR3 is built from 12 residues. Losses at the gene ends were 5 bases for V and 6 bases for J; bases not matched to a gene: 4. CDR3 DNA: TGTGCCAGCAGTACAGGGGTAGGCGAGCAGTACTTC. It encodes CASSTGVGEQYF.

This clonotype came up many times. The chain carries TRBV7-2 and TRBJ2-3; D tentatively fits TRBD1 or TRBD2 (6 bases each). CDR1 SGHTA and CDR2 FQGNSA come from the germline V gene. The CDR3 length is 13 residues. The ends were cut back, 5 bases at V and 7 bases at J, with 13 bases in the middle. The DNA of the CDR3 is TGTGCCAGCAGCCTAGGGGGGCTCAATACGCAGTATTTT. Residues: CASSLGGLNTQYF.

The rearrangement links TRBV7-2 to TRBJ1-1; TRBD1 matches 7 bases. CDR1 is SGHTA and CDR2 is FQGNSA in the germline V gene. CDR3 length: 16 residues. The ends lost 6 bases at V and 6 bases at J; junction bases unmatched: 16. Here the CDR3 DNA reads TGTGCCAGCAGACGAACAGGGGAGCAACTATGGGCTGAAGCTTTCTTT. It is translated as CASRRTGEQLWAEAFF.

The chain joins TRBV9 to TRBJ2-1; a weak D match, TRBD1 (5 bases). The CDR3 runs to 14 residues. Trimming shortened V by 6 bases and J by 8 bases, and 18 bases separated the two germline ends. Per germline, CDR1 SGDLS and CDR2 YYNGEE. This CDR3 reads CASNTLGLGDEQFF. The CDR3 region has the DNA TGTGCCAGCAATACACTGGGGCTTGGGGATGAGCAGTTCTTC.